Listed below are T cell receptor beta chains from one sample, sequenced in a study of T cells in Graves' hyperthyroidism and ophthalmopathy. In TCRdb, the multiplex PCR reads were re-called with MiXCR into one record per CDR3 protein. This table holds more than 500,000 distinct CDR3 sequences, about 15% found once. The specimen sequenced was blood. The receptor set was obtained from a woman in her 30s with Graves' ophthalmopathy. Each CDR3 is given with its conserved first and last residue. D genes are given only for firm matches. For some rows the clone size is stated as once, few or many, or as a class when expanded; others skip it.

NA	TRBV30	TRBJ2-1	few	CAWSLRMRSSYNEQFF	TGTGCCTGGAGTTTGAGGATGCGAAGCTCCTACAATGAGCAGTTCTTC
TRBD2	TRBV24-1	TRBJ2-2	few	CATSDPGLAGVRRELFF	TGTGCCACCAGTGACCCGGGACTAGCGGGAGTCCGCCGGGAGCTGTTTTTT
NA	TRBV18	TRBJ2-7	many	CASSPLSYEQYF	TGTGCCAGCTCACCCCTCTCCTACGAGCAGTACTTC
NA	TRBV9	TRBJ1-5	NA	CASSPDGVRQPQHF	TGTGCCAGCAGCCCCGACGGGGTAAGGCAGCCCCAGCATTTT
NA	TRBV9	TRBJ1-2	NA	CASSVAQTGSSNYGYTF	TGTGCCAGCAGCGTAGCCCAAACCGGGTCTTCTAACTATGGCTACACCTTC
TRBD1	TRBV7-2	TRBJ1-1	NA	CASSRDRANTEASF	TGTGCCAGCAGCCGGGACAGAGCCAACACTGAAGCTTCCTTT
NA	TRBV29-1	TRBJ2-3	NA	CSVEVFDTQYF	TGCAGCGTTGAAGTTTTTGATACGCAGTATTTT
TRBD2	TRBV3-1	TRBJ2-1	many	CASSQEGQTGGNEQFF	TGTGCCAGCAGCCAAGAGGGTCAGACGGGAGGTAATGAGCAGTTCTTC
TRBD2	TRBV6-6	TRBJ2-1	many	CASSYPGLAGVDEQFF	TGTGCCAGCAGTTACCCGGGACTAGCGGGAGTCGATGAGCAGTTCTTC
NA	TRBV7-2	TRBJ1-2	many	CASTRGERGLDYGYTF	TGTGCCAGCACCCGAGGAGAAAGGGGGTTAGACTATGGCTACACCTTC
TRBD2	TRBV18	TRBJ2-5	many	CASSPLAGGLDETQYF	TGTGCCAGCTCACCACTAGCGGGAGGTCTTGACGAGACCCAGTACTTC
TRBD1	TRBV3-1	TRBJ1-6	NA	CASREWTGSRNSPLHF	TGTGCCAGCAGGGAGTGGACAGGCTCTCGGAATTCACCCCTCCACTTT
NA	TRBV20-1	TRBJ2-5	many	CSATRQEQETQYF	TGCAGTGCTACAAGACAGGAACAAGAGACCCAGTACTTC
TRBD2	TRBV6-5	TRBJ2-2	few	CASSYPTSGENTGELFF	TGTGCCAGCAGTTACCCTACTAGCGGGGAGAACACCGGGGAGCTGTTTTTT
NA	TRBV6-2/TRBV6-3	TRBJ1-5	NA	CASSYPTTDRHF	TGTGCCAGCAGTTACCCAACGACGGACAGGCATTTT
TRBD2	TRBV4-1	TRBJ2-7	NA	CASSQLLAELAYEQYF	TGCGCCAGCAGCCAATTACTAGCGGAACTTGCCTACGAGCAGTACTTC
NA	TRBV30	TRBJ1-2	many	CAWSVGLTYGYTF	TGTGCCTGGAGTGTCGGACTGACCTATGGCTACACCTTC
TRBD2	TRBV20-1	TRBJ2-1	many	CSRPSGRSDEQFF	TGCAGTCGTCCTAGCGGGAGGTCTGATGAGCAGTTCTTC
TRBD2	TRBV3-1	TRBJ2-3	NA	CASSQDLAGGGGTQYF	TGTGCCAGCAGCCAAGATCTAGCGGGAGGCGGGGGTACGCAGTATTTT
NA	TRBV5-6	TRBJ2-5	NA	CASSLVADGETQYF	TGTGCCAGCAGCTTGGTAGCGGATGGAGAGACCCAGTACTTC
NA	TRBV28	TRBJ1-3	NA	CASSPSPISGNTIYF	TGTGCCAGCAGTCCCAGCCCCATCTCTGGAAACACCATATATTTT
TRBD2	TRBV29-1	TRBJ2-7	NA	CSVEVTSGRAYEQHF	TGCAGCGTTGAAGTAACTAGCGGGAGAGCGTACGAGCAGCACTTC
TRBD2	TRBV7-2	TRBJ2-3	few	CASSFAAGGGDTQYF	TGTGCCAGCAGCTTCGCGGCGGGAGGGGGGGATACGCAGTATTTT
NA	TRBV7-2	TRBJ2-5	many	CASSRTTEETQYF	TGTGCCAGCAGCAGAACCACGGAAGAGACCCAGTACTTC
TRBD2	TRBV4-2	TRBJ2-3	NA	CASSQGSGGGTDTQYF	TGTGCCAGCAGCCAAGGTAGCGGGGGGGGGACGGATACGCAGTATTTT
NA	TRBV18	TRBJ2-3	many	CASSPPEGTDTQYF	TGTGCCAGCTCACCACCAGAGGGGACAGATACGCAGTATTTT
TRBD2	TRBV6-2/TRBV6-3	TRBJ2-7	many	CASSYTPSASGSYEQYF	TGTGCCAGCAGTTACACCCCCAGTGCTAGCGGATCCTACGAGCAGTACTTC
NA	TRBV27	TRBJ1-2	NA	CASSLMGSWGYTF	TGTGCCAGCAGTTTGATGGGCTCCTGGGGCTACACCTTC
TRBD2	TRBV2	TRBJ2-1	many	CASSVTSGYNEQFF	TGTGCCAGCAGTGTAACTAGCGGCTACAATGAGCAGTTCTTC
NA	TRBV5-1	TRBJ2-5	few	CASSLTASTQETQYF	TGCGCCAGCAGCTTGACTGCATCAACCCAAGAGACCCAGTACTTC
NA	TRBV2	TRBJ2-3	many	CASSDDDPRDAQYF	TGTGCCAGCAGTGATGACGACCCTCGGGATGCGCAGTATTTT
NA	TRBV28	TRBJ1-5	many	CASSFRGRGDRQPQHF	TGTGCCAGCAGTTTTCGTGGCAGGGGTGATAGACAGCCCCAGCATTTT
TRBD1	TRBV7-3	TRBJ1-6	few	CASSHRGGTNSPLHF	TGTGCCAGCAGCCACAGGGGAGGGACGAATTCACCCCTCCACTTT
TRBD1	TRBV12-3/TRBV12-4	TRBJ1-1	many	CASSPGQGINEAFF	TGTGCCAGCAGCCCGGGACAGGGCATCAATGAAGCTTTCTTT
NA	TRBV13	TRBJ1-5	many	CASSRAYSNQPQHF	TGTGCCAGCAGCCGGGCGTATAGCAATCAGCCCCAGCATTTT
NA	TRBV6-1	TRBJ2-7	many	CASRPGTASPWEQYF	TGTGCCAGCAGACCCGGGACTGCGTCTCCGTGGGAGCAGTACTTC
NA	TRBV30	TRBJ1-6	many	CAWSVQSPLHF	TGTGCCTGGAGTGTCCAGTCACCCCTCCACTTT
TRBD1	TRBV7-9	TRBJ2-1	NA	CASSSPTGGMEQFF	TGTGCCAGCAGCTCGCCGACAGGGGGCATGGAGCAGTTCTTC
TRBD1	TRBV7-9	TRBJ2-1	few	CASSFDRLEPTGKWNEQFF	TGTGCCAGCAGCTTCGATAGATTGGAGCCGACAGGGAAGTGGAATGAGCAGTTCTTC
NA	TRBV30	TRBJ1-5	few	CAWSAPRQPQHF	TGTGCCTGGAGTGCCCCTCGTCAGCCCCAGCATTTT
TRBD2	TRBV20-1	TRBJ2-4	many	CSARPSGRRPEGKNIQYF	TGCAGTGCTAGACCTAGCGGGAGGCGACCGGAGGGCAAAAACATTCAGTACTTC
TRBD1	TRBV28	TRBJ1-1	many	CASRQGHTEAFF	TGTGCCAGCAGACAGGGGCACACTGAAGCTTTCTTT
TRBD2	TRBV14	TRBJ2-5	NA	CASSPLAGEETQYF	TGTGCCAGCAGCCCGCTAGCGGGAGAAGAGACCCAGTACTTC